These T cell receptor beta chains were read from a single sample in a study of blood T cell repertoires in COVID-19. The method was immunoSEQ multiplex PCR; TCRdb's version includes in-frame clones alone and lacks a portion of them. The top ten clones hold about 11% of a sample with 250,000 to 300,000 clones, 70% to 90% of them seen once. Sequenced: peripheral blood. These receptors all come from a woman in her 70s with acute or convalescent COVID-19. CDR3s leave out the opening cysteine and the closing phenylalanine or tryptophan.

V: TRBV5-4; J: TRBJ2-7; CDR3: ASSSQRESYEQY
V: TRBV5-1; J: TRBJ1-1; CDR3: ASSSLGQKNTEAF
V: TRBV2; J: TRBJ2-5; CDR3: ASRRAGASQETQY
V: TRBV25-1; J: TRBJ2-3; CDR3: ASSEWGSRGDTQY
V: TRBV10-3; J: TRBJ1-5; CDR3: AISDTVRQTNQPQH
V: TRBV20-1; J: TRBJ1-2; CDR3: SAVGAGYT
V: TRBV7-9; J: TRBJ2-3; CDR3: ASSPDFAQEY
V: TRBV3-1/TRBV3-2; J: TRBJ1-2; CDR3: ASSPSGGTLWRYT
V: TRBV7-8; J: TRBJ1-1; CDR3: ASSLGGVVRAF
V: TRBV29-1; J: TRBJ2-7; CDR3: SVEDPQTSGGTEQY
V: TRBV30; J: TRBJ1-1; CDR3: AWRPNGAGHTEAF
V: TRBV19; J: TRBJ2-1; CDR3: ASSIFQSGGYNEQF
V: TRBV2; J: TRBJ2-5; CDR3: ASSEEGQGGETQY
V: TRBV6-1; J: TRBJ1-5; CDR3: ASSEGQGPVQPQH
V: TRBV3-1/TRBV3-2; J: TRBJ1-1; CDR3: ASSRTGGQNTEAF
V: TRBV10-2; J: TRBJ1-6; CDR3: ASSPRQAYNSPLH
V: TRBV5-6; J: TRBJ2-7; CDR3: ASSPPGTSGGYEQY
V: TRBV7-9; J: TRBJ2-3; CDR3: ASSSIAGGLGDTQY
V: TRBV27; J: TRBJ1-6; CDR3: ASSRRSGAFNSPLH
V: TRBV30; J: TRBJ1-2; CDR3: ASNSKEAYGYT
V: TRBV5-6; J: TRBJ1-3; CDR3: ASSSDSFSGNTIY
V: TRBV5-8; J: TRBJ2-1; CDR3: ASSPRGRSYNEQF
V: TRBV7-2; J: TRBJ1-3; CDR3: ASSPGGKGNTIY
V: TRBV7-9; J: TRBJ1-4; CDR3: ANLGEGYEKLF
V: TRBV3-1/TRBV3-2; J: TRBJ2-3; CDR3: ASSLGLAGPTDTQY
V: TRBV9; J: TRBJ2-2; CDR3: ASSLLAVTGELF
V: TRBV19; J: TRBJ2-4; CDR3: ASSISAAKNIQY
V: TRBV5-1; J: TRBJ1-2; CDR3: ASSPDRGRGANYGYT
V: TRBV6-1; J: TRBJ2-7; CDR3: ASSAQGLAGLYEQY
V: TRBV10-3; J: TRBJ1-1; CDR3: AISEGGNTEAF
V: TRBV6-5; J: TRBJ1-1; CDR3: ASRLTRGLRTEAF
V: TRBV7-8; J: TRBJ2-5; CDR3: ASSPRDRQETQY
V: TRBV9; J: TRBJ2-7; CDR3: ASSPRGLSYEQY
V: TRBV18; J: TRBJ2-7; CDR3: ASSPSAGGWNEQY
V: TRBV15; J: TRBJ1-2; CDR3: ATSRGGSYGYT
V: TRBV6-2/TRBV6-3; J: TRBJ2-6; CDR3: ASSYSGATGANVLT
V: TRBV5-6; J: TRBJ2-1; CDR3: ASSGSGTGVGNEQF
V: TRBV27; J: TRBJ2-5; CDR3: ASSFGRGWQETQY
V: TRBV27; J: TRBJ2-3; CDR3: ASSLGLYGTGVSDTQY
V: TRBV5-6; J: TRBJ2-7; CDR3: ASSPGLGEQY
V: TRBV6-6; J: TRBJ2-7; CDR3: ASSYPDRGHEQY
V: TRBV5-5; J: TRBJ1-1; CDR3: ASSRNRNTEAF
V: TRBV4-1; J: TRBJ1-3; CDR3: ASSLGQGRGDTIY
V: TRBV7-8; J: TRBJ1-1; CDR3: ASSHPRDRGLWTEAF
V: TRBV7-9; J: TRBJ1-1; CDR3: ASSSGQGAPRTEAF
V: TRBV5-4; J: TRBJ2-5; CDR3: ASSSRGGVGKTQY
V: TRBV27; J: TRBJ1-5; CDR3: ASSSRQGWGQPQH
V: TRBV29-1; J: TRBJ2-2; CDR3: SVEPPDSLTGELF
V: TRBV7-2; J: TRBJ2-3; CDR3: ASSPHPGQVKWDTQY
V: TRBV2; J: TRBJ1-4; CDR3: ASLRGGKV
V: TRBV11-2; J: TRBJ1-2; CDR3: ASSSPGTLPYGYT
V: TRBV18; J: TRBJ1-2; CDR3: ASSPLRSYYGYT
V: TRBV7-9; J: TRBJ2-3; CDR3: ASSQAGGTDTQY
V: TRBV5-1; J: TRBJ1-1; CDR3: ATYAPGQGDTEAF